The 10 T cell receptor beta chains presented below share a single source sample, sequenced in a study of cytomegalovirus exposure and HLA in healthy donors. TCRdb's table, derived via immunoSEQ multiplex PCR, lists solely in-frame clones and lacks some. Among about 200,000 clones listed, around 90% were seen once. Source material: PBMCs. These receptors all stem from a woman between 18 and 30 years old in good health and CMV-seropositive.

The genes are TRBV11-2 and TRBJ2-1; a weak D match, TRBD2 (6 bases). CDR1 and CDR2 from the germline V gene are SGHAT and FQNNGV. V was trimmed by 4 bases and J by 0 bases, leaving 10 bases between them. The CDR3 is made up of 15 amino acids. In DNA, the CDR3 is TGTGCCAGCAGCTCGACTAGTAGCTCCTACAATGAGCAGTTCTTC. Residues: CASSSTSSSYNEQFF.

V usage is TRBV5-6 and J usage is TRBJ2-6; 11 bases line up with TRBD1. Unmatched junction bases numbered 3, after V lost 0 bases and J lost 4 bases. This CDR3 has 17 residues. CDR1 SGHDT and CDR2 YYEEEE come from the germline V gene. The CDR3 sequence is CASSLVDRGLGANVLTF. The DNA for the CDR3 is TGTGCCAGCAGCTTGGTGGACAGGGGGCTGGGGGCCAACGTCCTGACTTTC.

The chain carries TRBV30 and TRBJ1-5; D ambiguous. The V gene's germline CDR1 is GTSNPN and CDR2 SVGIG (reference sequence). The CDR3 is made up of 14 amino acids. Trimming removed 3 bases from V and 6 bases from J, with 15 bases in between. CDR3 nucleotide sequence: TGTGCCTGGAGCGGGATAAGCGAGGGTCAGCCCCAGCATTTT. Amino acids: CAWSGISEGQPQHF. The entire variable domain, with the rest obtained from reference TRBV30 and TRBJ1-5, is as follows: SQTIHQWPATLVQPVGSPLSLECTVEGTSNPNLYWYRQAAGRGLQLLFYSVGIGQISSEVPQNLSASRPQDRQFILSSKKLLLSDSGFYLCAWSGISEGQPQHFGDGTRLSIL.

The sample holds one count of this clone. The chain carries TRBV6-5 and TRBJ2-3; a weak D match, TRBD1 (6 bases). The V and J ends lost 2 bases and 8 bases respectively, with 11 bases between them. The germline V gene has CDR1 MNHEY and CDR2 SVGAGI. The CDR3 has 13 residues. CDR3 in amino acids: CASSYVAQGTQYF. CDR3 coding DNA: TGTGCCAGCAGTTACGTTGCACAGGGTACGCAGTATTTT.

This clone turned up a few times. The rearrangement links TRBV30 to TRBJ1-5; 8 bases are shared with TRBD1. The V segment lost 5 bases and the J segment 2 bases; nucleotides outside the gene matches: 2. Germline V CDR1 and CDR2: GTSNPN, SVGIG (reference sequence). The CDR3 runs 13 residues. CDR3 in DNA: TGTGCCTGGGACAGGGGAGGCAATCAGCCCCAGCATTTT. Its protein is CAWDRGGNQPQHF.

The chain is built from TRBV5-1 and TRBJ1-5; maybe TRBD1 (6 bases). With 5 bases removed from V and 0 bases from J, the gap between germline ends came to 12 bases. This CDR3 is built from 15 residues. Germline-derived CDR1 and CDR2 are SGHRS and YFSETQ. The CDR3 loop reads CASSMGDTSNQPQHF. The CDR3 DNA is TGCGCCAGCAGTATGGGGGACACTAGCAATCAGCCCCAGCATTTT.

The chain joins TRBV7-9 to TRBJ2-2; 10 bases map to TRBD1. CDR1 is SEHNR and CDR2 is FQNEAQ in the germline V gene (reference sequence). Trimming at V came to 3 bases and at J to 2 bases, leaving 3 bases not matched to a gene. This CDR3 region has 16 residues. This CDR3 reads CASSFRDRGNTGELFF. The CDR3 coding sequence is TGTGCCAGCAGCTTCCGGGACAGGGGAAACACCGGGGAGCTGTTTTTT.

CDR3 loop: CASGTGTSGDNEQFF. CDR3 coding DNA: TGTGCCAGCGGAACCGGGACTAGCGGGGACAATGAGCAGTTCTTC. The V and J genes are TRBV25-1 and TRBJ2-1, with 13 bases lining up with TRBD2. Looked up from germline, CDR1 is MGHDK and CDR2 is SYGVNS. The CDR3 consists of 15 residues. The ends lost 8 bases at V and 5 bases at J; junction bases unmatched: 6.

The J gene is TRBJ2-3, the V gene TRBV11-3; D is possibly TRBD2 (6 bases). Trimming removed 5 bases at V and 1 base at J, with 13 bases between. CDR1 is SGHNT, CDR2 YENEEA, per germline. The CDR3 extends over 15 amino acids. DNA for the CDR3: TGTGCCAGCAGCCTGAGCGGACTACGCACAGATACGCAGTATTTT. Translation: CASSLSGLRTDTQYF.

The V call is TRBV30, the J call TRBJ1-1; D is perhaps TRBD1 (5 bases). Trimming pared 4 bases from V and 4 bases from J, leaving 25 bases between. CDR3 length equals 17 residues. CDR1 GTSNPN and CDR2 SVGIG come from the germline V gene (reference sequence). In DNA form, the CDR3 reads TGTGCCTGGAAAAGCAGTAGCGGGGGGAGCCTACGCACTGAAGCTTTCTTT. Its translation is CAWKSSSGGSLRTEAFF.